This T cell receptor beta chain was captured by sequencing in a study of blood T cells in healthy people across ages. Through a sample-barcoded 5' primer and a J-beta primer mix, a second PCR was run for roughly 6 to 12 cycles. MiXCR, run by TCRdb on the 5' RACE reads, gives a single entry per CDR3 protein. The sample has roughly 900,000 distinct CDR3 sequences, about 28% seen once; the top ten hold roughly 17%. About this clonotype itself: The antigen is unknown.

Whole-study findings and limits: Diversity was higher, and naive CD4+ cells more numerous, in long-lived donors than in aged donors. TCR beta diversity tracked closely with naive T cell percentage.

The CDR3 is made up of 13 amino acids. Per the germline V gene, CDR1 is SGHAT and CDR2 is FQNNGV. Trimming pared 2 bases from V and 3 bases from J, leaving 5 bases between. This receptor was obtained from a woman older than 75 in good health. Sequenced material: blood. The chain is built from TRBV11-2 and TRBJ1-5; D is undetermined. The CDR3 loop reads CASSLQTNQPQHF. The CDR3 DNA sequence: TGTGCCAGCAGCTTACAGACCAATCAGCCCCAGCATTTT.